This T cell receptor beta chain was sequenced during a study of shared T cell receptors in the human thymus. Germline loops: CDR1 SGHNT, CDR2 YYREEE (reference sequence). This CDR3 has 14 amino acids. Trimming stripped 2 bases from V and 7 bases from J, with 16 bases between. Measured with immunoSEQ multiplex PCR; TCRdb has only the in-frame clones, and not every one. The repertoire holds approximately 760,000 clones, approximately 83% seen once, with more than 0.008% in the top ten. These records were also assigned to another study, of human thymus T cells. That paper states: Corrective surgery for congenital heart defects was being performed on the healthy Finnish infants who served as donors. The thymus was resected at corrective cardiac surgery. There appeared to be biased usage of V and J genes in thymic and blood repertoires. What related research reported was that thymic repertoires overlapped highly among unrelated individuals.

The TCR originated in a girl in the first two years of life with a congenital heart defect. This chain joins TRBV5-4 and TRBJ2-7, with D maybe TRBD2 (6 bases). The sample comprised thymocytes. CDR3 sequence (DNA): TGTGCCAGCAGCTTCGGCGGTATAGCGGAAGAGCAGTACTTC. The encoded protein is CASSFGGIAEEQYF.